This TCR beta chain is from a study of blood T cell repertoires in COVID-19. V was trimmed by 1 base and J by 6 bases, leaving 13 bases between them. This CDR3 is built from 15 residues. The germline CDR1 and CDR2 sequences are SGHTA and FQGTGA. Those enrolled, adults aged roughly 18 to 95 years, came from roughly 22 US areas. Sequenced by immunoSEQ multiplex PCR; TCRdb stores in-frame clones only, minus some. The data show some 300,000 clones, 90% seen once. The TCR comes from a young woman with acute COVID-19. The J gene is TRBJ2-1, the V gene TRBV7-3, with no clear D. The sample comprised PBMCs or T cells enriched from blood (not recorded which). CDR3 region: CASSLIGGGANEQFF. CDR3 DNA sequence: TGTGCCAGCAGCTTAATTGGCGGTGGAGCCAATGAGCAGTTCTTC.